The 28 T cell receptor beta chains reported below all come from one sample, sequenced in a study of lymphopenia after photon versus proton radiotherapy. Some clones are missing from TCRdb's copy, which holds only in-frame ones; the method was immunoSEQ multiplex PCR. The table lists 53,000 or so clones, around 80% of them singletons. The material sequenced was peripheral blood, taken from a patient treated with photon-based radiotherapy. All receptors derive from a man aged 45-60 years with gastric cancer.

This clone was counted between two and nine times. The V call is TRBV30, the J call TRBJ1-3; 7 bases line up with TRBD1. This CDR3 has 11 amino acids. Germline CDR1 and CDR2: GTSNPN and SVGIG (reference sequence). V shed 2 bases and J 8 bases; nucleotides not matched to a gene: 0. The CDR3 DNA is TGTGCCTGGAGTCAGGGGGACACCATATATTTT. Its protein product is CAWSQGDTIYF.

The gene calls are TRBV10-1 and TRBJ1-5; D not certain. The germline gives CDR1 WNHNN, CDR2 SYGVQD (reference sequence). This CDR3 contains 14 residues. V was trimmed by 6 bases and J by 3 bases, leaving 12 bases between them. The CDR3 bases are TGCGCCAGCAGCTACCGGGCCGACAATCAGCCCCAGCATTTT. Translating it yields CASSYRADNQPQHF.

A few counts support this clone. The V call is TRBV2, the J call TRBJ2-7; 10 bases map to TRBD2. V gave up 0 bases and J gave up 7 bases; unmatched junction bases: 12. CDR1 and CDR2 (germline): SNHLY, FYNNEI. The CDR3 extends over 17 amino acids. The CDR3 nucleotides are TGTGCCAGCAGTGAAGCGAGTGGGCTAGCGGGAGTTTGGGAGCAGTACTTC. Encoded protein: CASSEASGLAGVWEQYF. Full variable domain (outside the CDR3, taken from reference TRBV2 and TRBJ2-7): EPEVTQTPSHQVTQMGQEVILRCVPISNHLYFYWYRQILGQKVEFLVSFYNNEISEKSEIFDDQFSVERPDGSNFTLKIRSTKLEDSAMYFCASSEASGLAGVWEQYFGPGTRLTVT.

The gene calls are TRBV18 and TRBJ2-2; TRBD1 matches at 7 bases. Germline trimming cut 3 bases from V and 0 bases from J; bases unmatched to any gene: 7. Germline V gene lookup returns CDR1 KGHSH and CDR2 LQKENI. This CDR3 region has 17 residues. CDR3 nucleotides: TGTGCCAGCTCACCTAACCCAGGGACAGCGAACACCGGGGAGCTGTTTTTT. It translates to CASSPNPGTANTGELFF. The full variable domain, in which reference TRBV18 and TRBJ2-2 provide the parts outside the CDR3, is NAGVMQNPRHLVRRRGQEARLRCSPMKGHSHVYWYRQLPEEGLKFMVYLQKENIIDESGMPKERFSAEFPKEGPSILRIQQVVRGDSAAYFCASSPNPGTANTGELFFGEGSRLTVL.

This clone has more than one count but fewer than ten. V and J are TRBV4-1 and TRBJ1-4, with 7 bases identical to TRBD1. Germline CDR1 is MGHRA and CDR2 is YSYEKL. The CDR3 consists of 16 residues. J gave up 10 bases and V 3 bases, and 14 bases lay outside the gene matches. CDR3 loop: CASSQLAGTAKGKLFF. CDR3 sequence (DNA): TGCGCCAGCAGCCAGCTAGCCGGGACAGCCAAGGGAAAACTGTTTTTT.

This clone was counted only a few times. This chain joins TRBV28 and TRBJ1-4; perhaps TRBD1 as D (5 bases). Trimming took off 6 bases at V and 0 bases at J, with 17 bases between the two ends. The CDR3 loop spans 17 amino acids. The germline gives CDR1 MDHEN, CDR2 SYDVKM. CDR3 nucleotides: TGTGCCAGCAGGGGCGACAGAGAACTTGCAACTAATGAAAAACTGTTTTTT. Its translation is CASRGDRELATNEKLFF.

In DNA, the CDR3 is TGCGCCAGCAGTCCGACAGGGAAGTCCTACGAGCAGTACTTC. Amino acid sequence: CASSPTGKSYEQYF. The V gene is TRBV10-1, the J gene TRBJ2-7, with 7 bases lining up with TRBD1. The V gene's germline CDR1 is WNHNN and CDR2 SYGVQD (reference sequence). Trimming took 5 bases from V and 1 from J; bases not matched to a gene: 5. CDR3 length: 14 amino acids.

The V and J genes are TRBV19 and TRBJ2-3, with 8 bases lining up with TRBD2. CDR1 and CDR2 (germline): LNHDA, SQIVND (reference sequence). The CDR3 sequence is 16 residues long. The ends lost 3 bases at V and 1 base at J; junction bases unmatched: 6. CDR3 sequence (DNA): TGTGCCAGTAGTATGGTCAACGGGAGGGGCACAGATACGCAGTATTTT. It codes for CASSMVNGRGTDTQYF. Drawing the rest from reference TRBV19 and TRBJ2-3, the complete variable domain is DGGITQSPKYLFRKEGQNVTLSCEQNLNHDAMYWYRQDPGQGLRLIYYSQIVNDFQKGDIAEGYSVSREKKESFPLTVTSAQKNPTAFYLCASSMVNGRGTDTQYFGPGTRLTVL.

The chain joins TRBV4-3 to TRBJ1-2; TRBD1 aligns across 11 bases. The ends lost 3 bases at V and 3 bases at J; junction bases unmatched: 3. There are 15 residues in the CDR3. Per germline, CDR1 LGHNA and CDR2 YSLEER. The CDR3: CASSHGGQGDYGYTF. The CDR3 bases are TGCGCCAGCAGCCACGGGGGACAGGGGGACTATGGCTACACCTTC.

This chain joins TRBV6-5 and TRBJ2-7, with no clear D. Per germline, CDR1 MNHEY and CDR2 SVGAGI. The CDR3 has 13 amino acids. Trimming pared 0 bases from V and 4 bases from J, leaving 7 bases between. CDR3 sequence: CASSYSNQYEQYF. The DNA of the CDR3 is TGTGCCAGCAGTTACTCCAACCAATACGAGCAGTACTTC.

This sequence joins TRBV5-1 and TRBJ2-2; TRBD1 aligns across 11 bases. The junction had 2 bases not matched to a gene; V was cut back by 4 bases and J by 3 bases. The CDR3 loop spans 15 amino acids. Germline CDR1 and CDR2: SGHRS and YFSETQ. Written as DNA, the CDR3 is TGCGCCAGCAGCGCGGGACAGGGGGACACCGGGGAGCTGTTTTTT. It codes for CASSAGQGDTGELFF.

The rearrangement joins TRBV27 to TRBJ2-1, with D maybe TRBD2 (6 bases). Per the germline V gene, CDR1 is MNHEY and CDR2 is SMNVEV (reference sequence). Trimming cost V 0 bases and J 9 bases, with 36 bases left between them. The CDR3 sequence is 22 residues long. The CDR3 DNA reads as TGTGCCAGCAGTTTATCCGATCCGGGTTTGGGCTTTAGCGGTGCGATAGGTGGTGAGCAGTTCTTC. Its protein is CASSLSDPGLGFSGAIGGEQFF.

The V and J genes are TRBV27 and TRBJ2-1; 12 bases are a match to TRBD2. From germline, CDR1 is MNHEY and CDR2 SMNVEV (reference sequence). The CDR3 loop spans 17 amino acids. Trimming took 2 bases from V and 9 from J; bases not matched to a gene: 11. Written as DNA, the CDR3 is TGTGCCAGCAGTTTAGTTTTCGGACTAGCGGGAACAGGTGAGCAGTTCTTC. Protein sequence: CASSLVFGLAGTGEQFF.

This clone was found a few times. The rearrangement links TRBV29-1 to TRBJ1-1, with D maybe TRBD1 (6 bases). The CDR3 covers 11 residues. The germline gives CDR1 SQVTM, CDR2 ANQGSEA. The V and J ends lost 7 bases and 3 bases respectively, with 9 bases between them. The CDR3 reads CSARGDTEAFF. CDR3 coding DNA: TGCAGCGCAAGGGGGGACACTGAAGCTTTCTTT.

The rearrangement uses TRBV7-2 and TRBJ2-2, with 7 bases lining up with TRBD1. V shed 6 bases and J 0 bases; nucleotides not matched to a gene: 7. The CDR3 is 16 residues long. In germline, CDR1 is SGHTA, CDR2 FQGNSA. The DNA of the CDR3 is TGTGCCAGCAGGGCTCCGGGGACAGCGAACACCGGGGAGCTGTTTTTT. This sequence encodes CASRAPGTANTGELFF.

In DNA, the CDR3 is TGTGCCAGCAGCCCCCGACTAGCGGGAGGCCTGGTGTCGAGTGAGCAGTACTTC. This codes for CASSPRLAGGLVSSEQYF. The chain employs TRBV7-9 and TRBJ2-7; 13 nucleotides agree with TRBD2. Germline V gene lookup returns CDR1 SEHNR and CDR2 FQNEAQ (reference sequence). The junction had 17 bases not matched to a gene; V was cut back by 5 bases and J by 7 bases. This CDR3 spans 18 amino acids. The whole variable domain, filled in from reference TRBV7-9 and TRBJ2-7, reads DTGVSQNPRHKITKRGQNVTFRCDPISEHNRLYWYRQTLGQGPEFLTYFQNEAQLEKSRLLSDRFSAERPKGSFSTLEIQRTEQGDSAMYLCASSPRLAGGLVSSEQYFGPGTRLTVT.

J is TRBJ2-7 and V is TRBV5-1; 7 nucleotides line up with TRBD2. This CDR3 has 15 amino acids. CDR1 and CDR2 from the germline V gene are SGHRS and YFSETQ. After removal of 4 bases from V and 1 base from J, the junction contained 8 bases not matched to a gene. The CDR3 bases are TGCGCCAGCAGCCCTGGGGGGGGACCTTCCTACGAGCAGTACTTC. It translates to CASSPGGGPSYEQYF.

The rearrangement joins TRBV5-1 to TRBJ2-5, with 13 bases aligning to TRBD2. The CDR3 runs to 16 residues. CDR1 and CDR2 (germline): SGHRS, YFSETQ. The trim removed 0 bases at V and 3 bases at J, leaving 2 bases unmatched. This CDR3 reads CASSLDGLAGEETQYF. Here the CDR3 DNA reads TGCGCCAGCAGCTTGGATGGACTAGCGGGAGAAGAGACCCAGTACTTC.

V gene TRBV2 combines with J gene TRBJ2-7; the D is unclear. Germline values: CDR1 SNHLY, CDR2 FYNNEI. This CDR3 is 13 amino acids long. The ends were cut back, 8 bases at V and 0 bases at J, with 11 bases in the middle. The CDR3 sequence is CASVPASSYEQYF. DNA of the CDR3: TGTGCCAGCGTACCTGCGAGCTCCTACGAGCAGTACTTC. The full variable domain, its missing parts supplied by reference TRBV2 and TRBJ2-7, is EPEVTQTPSHQVTQMGQEVILRCVPISNHLYFYWYRQILGQKVEFLVSFYNNEISEKSEIFDDQFSVERPDGSNFTLKIRSTKLEDSAMYFCASVPASSYEQYFGPGTRLTVT.

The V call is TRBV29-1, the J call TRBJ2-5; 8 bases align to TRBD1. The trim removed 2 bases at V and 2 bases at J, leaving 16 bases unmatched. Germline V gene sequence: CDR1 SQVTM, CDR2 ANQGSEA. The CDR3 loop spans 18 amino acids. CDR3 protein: CSVERVRGQGSPQETQYF. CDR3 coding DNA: TGCAGCGTTGAACGGGTCCGAGGACAGGGATCTCCTCAAGAGACCCAGTACTTC.

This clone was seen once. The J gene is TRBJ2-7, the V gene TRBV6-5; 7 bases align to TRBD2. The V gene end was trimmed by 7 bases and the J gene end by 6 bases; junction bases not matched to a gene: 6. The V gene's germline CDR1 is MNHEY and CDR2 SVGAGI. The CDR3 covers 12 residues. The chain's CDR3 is CASKAGVSEQYF. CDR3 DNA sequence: TGTGCCAGCAAGGCGGGAGTGAGCGAGCAGTACTTC.

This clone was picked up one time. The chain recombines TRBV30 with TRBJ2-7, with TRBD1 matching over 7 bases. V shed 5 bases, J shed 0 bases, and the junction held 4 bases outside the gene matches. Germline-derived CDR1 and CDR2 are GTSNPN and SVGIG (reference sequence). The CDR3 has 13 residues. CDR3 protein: CAWGQALSYEQYF. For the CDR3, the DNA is TGTGCCTGGGGACAGGCTCTCTCCTACGAGCAGTACTTC.

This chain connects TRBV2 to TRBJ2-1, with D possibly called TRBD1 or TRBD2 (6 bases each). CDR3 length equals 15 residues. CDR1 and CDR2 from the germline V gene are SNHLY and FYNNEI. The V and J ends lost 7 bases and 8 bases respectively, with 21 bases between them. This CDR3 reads CASTPMTRGIDEQFF. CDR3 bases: TGTGCCAGCACCCCTATGACTAGGGGGATTGATGAGCAGTTCTTC.

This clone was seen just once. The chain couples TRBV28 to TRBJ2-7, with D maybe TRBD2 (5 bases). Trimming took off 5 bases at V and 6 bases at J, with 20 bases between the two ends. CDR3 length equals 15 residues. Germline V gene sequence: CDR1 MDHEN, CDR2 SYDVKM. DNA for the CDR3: TGTGCCAGCAGTATCAGGAGGACTCACAAAATCGAGCAGTACTTC. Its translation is CASSIRRTHKIEQYF.

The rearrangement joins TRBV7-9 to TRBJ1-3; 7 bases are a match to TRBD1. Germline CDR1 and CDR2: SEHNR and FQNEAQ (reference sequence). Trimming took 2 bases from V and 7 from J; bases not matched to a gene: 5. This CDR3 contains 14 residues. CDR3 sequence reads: CASSLQGGRNTIYF. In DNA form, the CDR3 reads TGTGCCAGCAGCTTACAGGGGGGACGGAACACCATATATTTT.

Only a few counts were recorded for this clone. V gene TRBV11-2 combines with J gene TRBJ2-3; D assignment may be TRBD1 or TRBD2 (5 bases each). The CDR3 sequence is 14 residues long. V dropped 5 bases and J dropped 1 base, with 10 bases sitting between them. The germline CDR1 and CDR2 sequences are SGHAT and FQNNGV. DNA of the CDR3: TGTGCCAGCAGCCCACTAGGGGGCACAGATACGCAGTATTTT. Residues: CASSPLGGTDTQYF.

The CDR3 coding sequence is TGTGCCAGCATTATTCACCCCAACAATCAGCCCCAGCATTTT. Translated: CASIIHPNNQPQHF. The V gene is TRBV2, the J gene TRBJ1-5; no reliable D call. Trimming stripped 7 bases from V and 3 bases from J, with 13 bases between. CDR1 and CDR2 from the germline V gene are SNHLY and FYNNEI. The CDR3 has 14 amino acids.

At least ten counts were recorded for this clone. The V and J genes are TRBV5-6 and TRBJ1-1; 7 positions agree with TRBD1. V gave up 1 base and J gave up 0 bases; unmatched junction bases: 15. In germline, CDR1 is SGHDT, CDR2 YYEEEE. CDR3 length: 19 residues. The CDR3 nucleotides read TGTGCCAGCAGCTTGACAGTGGCGCAGGGGGTGGTTGTGAACACTGAAGCTTTCTTT. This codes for CASSLTVAQGVVVNTEAFF.